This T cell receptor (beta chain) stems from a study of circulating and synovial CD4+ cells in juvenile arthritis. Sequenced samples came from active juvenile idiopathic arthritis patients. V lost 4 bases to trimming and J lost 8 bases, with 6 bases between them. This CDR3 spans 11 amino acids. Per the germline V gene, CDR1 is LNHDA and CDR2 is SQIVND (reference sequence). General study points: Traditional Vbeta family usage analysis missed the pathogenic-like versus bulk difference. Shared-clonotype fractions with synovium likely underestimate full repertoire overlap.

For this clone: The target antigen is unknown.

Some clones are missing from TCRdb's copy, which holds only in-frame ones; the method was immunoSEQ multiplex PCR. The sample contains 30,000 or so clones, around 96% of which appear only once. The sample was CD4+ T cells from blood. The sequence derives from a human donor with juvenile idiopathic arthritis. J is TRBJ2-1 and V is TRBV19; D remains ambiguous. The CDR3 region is CASSTVHEQFF. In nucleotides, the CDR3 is TGTGCCAGTAGTACGGTCCATGAGCAGTTCTTC.